Described below is a single TCR beta chain sequence and its context. The table came from immunoSEQ multiplex PCR; TCRdb's copy has only in-frame clones and leaves some out. The repertoire holds about 110,000 clones, with more than 80% as singletons. There are 18 residues in the CDR3. Losses at the gene ends were 5 bases for V and 1 base for J; bases not matched to a gene: 13. The germline V gene has CDR1 SGHTA and CDR2 FQGTGA. These data are taken from a study of blood T cell repertoires in COVID-19. Study context: T cells, B-cell-depleted T cells, or PBMCs provided the cDNA or gDNA that served as material.

The sequencing input was peripheral blood. The gene calls are TRBV7-3 and TRBJ2-1, with 8 nucleotides matching TRBD1. The receptor was isolated from a woman aged 45-65 years with acute or convalescent COVID-19. As DNA, the CDR3 is TGTGCCAGCAGCCCAGCCGAATGGACAGGGAGATCCTACAATGAGCAGTTCTTC. Protein product: CASSPAEWTGRSYNEQFF.